This T cell receptor (beta chain) was obtained from a study of identical twins. Study findings and constraints: Invariant cells of the MAIT and iNKT types might have partly distorted the zero-insertion analyses.

TCRdb itself ran the 5' RACE reads through MiXCR, one entry per CDR3 protein. The profile covers some 630,000 distinct CDR3 sequences, with just over 7% appearing a single time and 1.6% taken by the ten largest. Trimming took off 2 bases at V and 4 bases at J, with 12 bases between the two ends. The CDR3 consists of 14 residues. CDR1 is MNHEY, CDR2 SVGEGT, per germline. For this clonotype: What it binds is unknown.

These data were also filed under a second study, of yellow fever vaccine responses in identical twins.

The chain recombines TRBV6-2 or TRBV6-3 with TRBJ2-7, with a weak D call TRBD2 (6 bases). Specimen: PBMCs. The clonotype comes from a woman under 30 in good health. The CDR3 is CASSYRGLLYEQYF. Written as DNA, the CDR3 is TGTGCCAGCAGTTACAGGGGACTGTTATACGAGCAGTACTTC.